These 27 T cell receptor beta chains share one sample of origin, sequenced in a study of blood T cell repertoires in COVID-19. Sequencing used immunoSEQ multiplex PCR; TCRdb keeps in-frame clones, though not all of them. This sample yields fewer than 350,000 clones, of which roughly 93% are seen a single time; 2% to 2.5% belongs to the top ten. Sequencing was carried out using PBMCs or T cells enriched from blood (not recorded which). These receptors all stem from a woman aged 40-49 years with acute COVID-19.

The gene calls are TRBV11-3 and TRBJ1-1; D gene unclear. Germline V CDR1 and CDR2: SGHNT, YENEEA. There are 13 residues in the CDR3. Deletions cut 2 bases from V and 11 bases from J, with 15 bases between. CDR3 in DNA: TGTGCCAGCAGCTTATTCAGTTCCCCTAGGGCTTTCTTT. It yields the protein CASSLFSSPRAFF.

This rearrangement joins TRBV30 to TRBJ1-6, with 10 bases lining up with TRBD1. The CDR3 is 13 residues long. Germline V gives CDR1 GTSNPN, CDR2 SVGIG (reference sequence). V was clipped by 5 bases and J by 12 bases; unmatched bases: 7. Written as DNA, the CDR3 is TGTGCCTGGGGGACAGGGGTAGGGGTACCCCTCCACTTT. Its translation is CAWGTGVGVPLHF.

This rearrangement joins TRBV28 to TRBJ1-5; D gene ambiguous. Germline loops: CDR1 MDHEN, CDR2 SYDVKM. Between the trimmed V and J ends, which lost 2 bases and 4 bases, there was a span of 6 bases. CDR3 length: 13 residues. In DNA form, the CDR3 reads TGTGCCAGCAGTTTAGTGCAGAATCAGCCCCAGCATTTT. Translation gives CASSLVQNQPQHF.

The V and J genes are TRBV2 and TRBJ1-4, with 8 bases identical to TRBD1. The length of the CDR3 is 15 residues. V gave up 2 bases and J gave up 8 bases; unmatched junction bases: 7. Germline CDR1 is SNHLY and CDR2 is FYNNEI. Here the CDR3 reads CASSEPRGQGEKLFF. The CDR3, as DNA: TGTGCCAGCAGTGAACCCAGGGGGCAAGGGGAAAAACTGTTTTTT.

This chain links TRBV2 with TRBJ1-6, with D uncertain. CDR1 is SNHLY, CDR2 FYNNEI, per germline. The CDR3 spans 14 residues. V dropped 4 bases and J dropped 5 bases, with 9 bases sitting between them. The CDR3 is CASSVTRDNSPLHF. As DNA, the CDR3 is TGTGCCAGCAGTGTTACGAGGGATAATTCACCCCTCCACTTT.

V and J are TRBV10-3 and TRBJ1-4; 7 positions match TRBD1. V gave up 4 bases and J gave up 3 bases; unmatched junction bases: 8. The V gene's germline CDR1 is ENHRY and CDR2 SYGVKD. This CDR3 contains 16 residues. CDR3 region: CAISADRVLANEKLFF. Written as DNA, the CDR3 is TGTGCCATCAGTGCCGACAGGGTTTTGGCTAATGAAAAACTGTTTTTT.

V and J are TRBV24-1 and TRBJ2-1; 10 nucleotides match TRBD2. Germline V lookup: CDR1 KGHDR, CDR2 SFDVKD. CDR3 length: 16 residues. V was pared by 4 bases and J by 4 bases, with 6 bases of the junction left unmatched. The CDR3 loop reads CATSEPLAGGYNEQFF. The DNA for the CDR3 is TGTGCCACCAGTGAACCCTTAGCGGGAGGATACAATGAGCAGTTCTTC.

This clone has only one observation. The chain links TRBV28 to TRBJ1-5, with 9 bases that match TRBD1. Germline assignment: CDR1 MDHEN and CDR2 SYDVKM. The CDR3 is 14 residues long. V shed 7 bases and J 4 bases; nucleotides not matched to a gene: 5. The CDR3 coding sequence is TGTGCCAGCACCACAGGGGGCACGAATCAGCCCCAGCATTTT. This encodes CASTTGGTNQPQHF. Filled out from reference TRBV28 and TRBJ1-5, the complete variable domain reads DVKVTQSSRYLVKRTGEKVFLECVQDMDHENMFWYRQDPGLGLRLIYFSYDVKMKEKGDIPEGYSVSREKKERFSLILESASTNQTSMYLCASTTGGTNQPQHFGDGTRLSIL.

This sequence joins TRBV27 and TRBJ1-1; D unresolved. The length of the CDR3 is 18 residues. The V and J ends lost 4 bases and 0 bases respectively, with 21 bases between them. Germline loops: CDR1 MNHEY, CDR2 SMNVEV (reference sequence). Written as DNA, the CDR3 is TGTGCCAGCAGTTCCTCACTAGACCGACATCGGATGAACACTGAAGCTTTCTTT. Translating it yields CASSSSLDRHRMNTEAFF.

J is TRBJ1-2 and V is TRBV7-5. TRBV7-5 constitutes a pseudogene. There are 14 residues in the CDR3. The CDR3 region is CARSLVRGIDGYTF. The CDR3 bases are TGTGCCAGAAGCTTAGTGCGGGGAATAGATGGCTACACCTTC.

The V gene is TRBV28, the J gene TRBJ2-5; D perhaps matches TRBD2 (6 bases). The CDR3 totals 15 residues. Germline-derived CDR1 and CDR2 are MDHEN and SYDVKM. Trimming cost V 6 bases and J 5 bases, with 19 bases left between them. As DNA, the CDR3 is TGTGCCAGCAGCCGTGGACTGGGGAGGCGGGAGACCCAGTACTTC. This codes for CASSRGLGRRETQYF. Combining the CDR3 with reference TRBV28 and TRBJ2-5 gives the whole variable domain DVKVTQSSRYLVKRTGEKVFLECVQDMDHENMFWYRQDPGLGLRLIYFSYDVKMKEKGDIPEGYSVSREKKERFSLILESASTNQTSMYLCASSRGLGRRETQYFGPGTRLLVL.

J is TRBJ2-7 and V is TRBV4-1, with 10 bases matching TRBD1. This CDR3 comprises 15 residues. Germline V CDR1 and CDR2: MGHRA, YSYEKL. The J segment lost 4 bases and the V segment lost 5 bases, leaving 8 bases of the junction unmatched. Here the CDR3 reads CASSSPGQGEYEQYF. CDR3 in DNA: TGCGCCAGCAGCAGCCCCGGACAGGGGGAATACGAGCAGTACTTC.

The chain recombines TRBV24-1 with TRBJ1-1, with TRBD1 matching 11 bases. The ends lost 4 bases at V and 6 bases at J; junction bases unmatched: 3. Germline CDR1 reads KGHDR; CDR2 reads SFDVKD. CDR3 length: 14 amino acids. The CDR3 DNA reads TGTGCCACCAGTGACGCGGGACAGGGGGCTGAAGCTTTCTTT. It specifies CATSDAGQGAEAFF.

The CDR3 spells CASSPGYSGNNEQFF. The CDR3 DNA follows: TGTGCCAGCTCTCCGGGGTATAGTGGAAACAATGAGCAGTTCTTC. This sequence joins TRBV5-6 and TRBJ2-1, with TRBD2 as a possible D gene (5 bases). The CDR3 totals 15 residues. Per the germline V gene, CDR1 is SGHDT and CDR2 is YYEEEE. V shed 7 bases and J shed 5 bases, with 19 bases lying between them. Based on the CDR3 plus reference TRBV5-6 and TRBJ2-1, the full variable domain is DAGVTQSPTHLIKTRGQQVTLRCSPKSGHDTVSWYQQALGQGPQFIFQYYEEEERQRGNFPDRFSGHQFPNYSSELNVNALLLGDSALYLCASSPGYSGNNEQFFGPGTRLTVL.

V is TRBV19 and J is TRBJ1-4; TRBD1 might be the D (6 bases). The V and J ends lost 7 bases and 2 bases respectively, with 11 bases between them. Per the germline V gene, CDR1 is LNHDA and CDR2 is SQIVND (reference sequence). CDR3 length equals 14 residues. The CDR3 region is CASTQTGTNEKLFF. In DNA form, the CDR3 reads TGTGCCAGTACCCAGACAGGCACTAATGAAAAACTGTTTTTT.

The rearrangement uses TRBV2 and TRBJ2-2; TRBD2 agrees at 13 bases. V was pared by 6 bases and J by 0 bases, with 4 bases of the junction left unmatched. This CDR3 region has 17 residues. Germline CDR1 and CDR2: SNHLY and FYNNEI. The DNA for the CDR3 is TGTGCCAGCAGAACCGGGACTAGCGGGGCGAACACCGGGGAGCTGTTTTTT. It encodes CASRTGTSGANTGELFF.

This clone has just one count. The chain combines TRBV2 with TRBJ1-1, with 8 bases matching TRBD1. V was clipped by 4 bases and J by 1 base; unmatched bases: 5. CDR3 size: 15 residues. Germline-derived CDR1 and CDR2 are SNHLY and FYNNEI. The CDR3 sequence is CASSGDRGGNTEAFF. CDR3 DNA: TGTGCCAGCAGTGGAGACAGGGGAGGGAACACTGAAGCTTTCTTT.

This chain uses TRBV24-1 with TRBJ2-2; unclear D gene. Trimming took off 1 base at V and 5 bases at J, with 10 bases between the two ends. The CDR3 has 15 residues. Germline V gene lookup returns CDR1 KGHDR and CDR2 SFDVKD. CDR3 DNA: TGTGCCACCAGTGATTTCTCGCTCGGGACCGGGGAGCTGTTTTTT. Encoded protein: CATSDFSLGTGELFF.

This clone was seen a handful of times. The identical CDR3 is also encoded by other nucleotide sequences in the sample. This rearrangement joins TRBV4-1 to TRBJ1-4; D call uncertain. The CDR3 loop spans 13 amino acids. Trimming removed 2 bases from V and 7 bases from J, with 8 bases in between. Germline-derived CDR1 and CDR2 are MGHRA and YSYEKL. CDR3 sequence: CASSQLRSEKLFF. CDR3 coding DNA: TGCGCCAGCAGCCAACTGCGATCTGAAAAACTGTTTTTT.

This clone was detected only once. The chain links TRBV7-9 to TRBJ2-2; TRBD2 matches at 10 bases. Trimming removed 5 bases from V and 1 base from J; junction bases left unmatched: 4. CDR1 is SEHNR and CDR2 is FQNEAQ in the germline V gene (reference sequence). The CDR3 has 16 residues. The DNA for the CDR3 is TGTGCCAGCAGCCCCCGACTAGCGGGGAACACCGGGGAGCTGTTTTTT. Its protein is CASSPRLAGNTGELFF. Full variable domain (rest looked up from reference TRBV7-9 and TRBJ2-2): DTGVSQNPRHKITKRGQNVTFRCDPISEHNRLYWYRQTLGQGPEFLTYFQNEAQLEKSRLLSDRFSAERPKGSFSTLEIQRTEQGDSAMYLCASSPRLAGNTGELFFGEGSRLTVL.

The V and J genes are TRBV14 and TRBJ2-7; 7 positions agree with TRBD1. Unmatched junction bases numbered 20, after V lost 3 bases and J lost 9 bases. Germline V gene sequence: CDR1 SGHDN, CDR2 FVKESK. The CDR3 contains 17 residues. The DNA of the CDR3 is TGTGCCAGCAGCCACCACAAGCCCGGGACAGCTTCATCTGGGCAGTACTTC. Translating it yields CASSHHKPGTASSGQYF.

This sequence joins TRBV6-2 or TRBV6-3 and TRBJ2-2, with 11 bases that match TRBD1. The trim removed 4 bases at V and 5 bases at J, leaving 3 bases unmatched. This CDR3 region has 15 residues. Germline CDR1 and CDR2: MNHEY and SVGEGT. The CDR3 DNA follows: TGTGCCAGCAGTTCTGGACAGGGGGCTACCGGGGAGCTGTTTTTT. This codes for CASSSGQGATGELFF.

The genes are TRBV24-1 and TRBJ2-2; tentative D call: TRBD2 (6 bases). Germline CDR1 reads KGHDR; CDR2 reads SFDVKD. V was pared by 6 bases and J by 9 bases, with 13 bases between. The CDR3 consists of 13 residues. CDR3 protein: CATSFGGFRELFF. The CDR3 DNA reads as TGTGCCACCAGTTTCGGGGGTTTCAGGGAGCTGTTTTTT.

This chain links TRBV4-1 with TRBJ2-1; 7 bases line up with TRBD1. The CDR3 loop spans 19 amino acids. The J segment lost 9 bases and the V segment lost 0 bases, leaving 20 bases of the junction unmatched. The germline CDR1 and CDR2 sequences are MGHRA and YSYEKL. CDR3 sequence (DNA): TGCGCCAGCAGCCAAGATCCCCGAACAGGGGCGCACCGTCCGACTGAGCAGTTCTTC. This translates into CASSQDPRTGAHRPTEQFF.

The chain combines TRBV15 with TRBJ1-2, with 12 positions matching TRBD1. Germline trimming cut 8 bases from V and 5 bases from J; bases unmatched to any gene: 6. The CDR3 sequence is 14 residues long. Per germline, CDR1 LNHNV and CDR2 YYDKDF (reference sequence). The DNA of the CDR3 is TGTGCCACCGCCCCGGGACAGGGGGCGTATGGCTACACCTTC. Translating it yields CATAPGQGAYGYTF.

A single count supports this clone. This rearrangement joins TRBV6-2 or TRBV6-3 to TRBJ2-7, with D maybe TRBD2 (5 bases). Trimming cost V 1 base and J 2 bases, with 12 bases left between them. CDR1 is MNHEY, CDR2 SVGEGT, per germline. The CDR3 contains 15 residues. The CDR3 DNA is TGTGCCAGCAGTTACTTCCGGACTTCAGCCTACGAGCAGTACTTC. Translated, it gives CASSYFRTSAYEQYF.

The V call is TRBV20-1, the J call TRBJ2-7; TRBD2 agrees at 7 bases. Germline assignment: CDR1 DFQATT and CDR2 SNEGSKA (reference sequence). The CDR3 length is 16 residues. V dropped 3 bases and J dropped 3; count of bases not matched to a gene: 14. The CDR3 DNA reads TGCAGTGCTAGTAGTAGGGAGGGATTTTTTAGCTACGAGCAGTACTTC. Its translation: CSASSREGFFSYEQYF.